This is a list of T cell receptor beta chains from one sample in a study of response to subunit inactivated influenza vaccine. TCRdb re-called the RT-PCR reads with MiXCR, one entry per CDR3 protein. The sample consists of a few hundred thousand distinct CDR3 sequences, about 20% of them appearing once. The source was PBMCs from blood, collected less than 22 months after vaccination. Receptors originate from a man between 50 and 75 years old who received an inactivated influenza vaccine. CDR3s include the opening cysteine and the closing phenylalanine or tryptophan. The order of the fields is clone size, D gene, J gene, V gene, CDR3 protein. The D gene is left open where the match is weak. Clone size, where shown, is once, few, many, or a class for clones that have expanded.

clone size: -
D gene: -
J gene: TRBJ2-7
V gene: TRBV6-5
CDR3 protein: CASSYMQLGEYEQYF

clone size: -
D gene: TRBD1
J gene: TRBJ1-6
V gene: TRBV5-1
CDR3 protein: CASSDPGQGKPLHF

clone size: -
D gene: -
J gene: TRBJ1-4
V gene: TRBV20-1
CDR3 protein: CSAGPTNEKLFF

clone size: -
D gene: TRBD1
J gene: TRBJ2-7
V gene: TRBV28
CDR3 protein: CASRPPGTVYYEQYF

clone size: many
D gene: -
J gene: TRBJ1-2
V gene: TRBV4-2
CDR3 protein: CASSQDRSGLANYGYTF

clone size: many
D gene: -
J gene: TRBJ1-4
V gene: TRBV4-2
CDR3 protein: CASSQDRVETNEKLFF

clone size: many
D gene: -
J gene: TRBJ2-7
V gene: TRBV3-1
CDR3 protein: CASSQGSEQYF

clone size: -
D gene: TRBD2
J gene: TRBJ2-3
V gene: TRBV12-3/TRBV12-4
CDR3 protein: CASGGSDTDTQYF

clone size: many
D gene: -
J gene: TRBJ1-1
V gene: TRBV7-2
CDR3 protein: CASSPMGVLNTEAFF

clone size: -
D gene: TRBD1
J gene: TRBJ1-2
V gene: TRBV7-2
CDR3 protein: CASSLQGEDYGYTF

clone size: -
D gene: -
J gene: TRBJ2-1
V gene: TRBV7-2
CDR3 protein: CASGHLRAVNEQFF

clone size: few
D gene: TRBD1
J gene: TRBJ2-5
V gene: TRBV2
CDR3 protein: CASSSQGNGETQYF

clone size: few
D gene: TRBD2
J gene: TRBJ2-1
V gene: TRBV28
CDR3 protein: CASSSTSGNYNEQFF

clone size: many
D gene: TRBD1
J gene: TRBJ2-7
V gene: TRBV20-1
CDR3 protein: CSARKTGTVYEQYF

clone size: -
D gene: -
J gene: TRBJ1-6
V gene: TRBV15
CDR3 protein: CATSREGRGGNSPLHF

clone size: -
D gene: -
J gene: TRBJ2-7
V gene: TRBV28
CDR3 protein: CASSFAGQNYEQYF

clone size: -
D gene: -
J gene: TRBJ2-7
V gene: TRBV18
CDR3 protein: CASSPPSARYYEQYF

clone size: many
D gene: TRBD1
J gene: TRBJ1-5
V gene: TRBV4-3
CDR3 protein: CASSQEAQGKNQPQHF

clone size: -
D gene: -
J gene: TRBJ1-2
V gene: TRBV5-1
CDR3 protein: CASSLDRVYTF

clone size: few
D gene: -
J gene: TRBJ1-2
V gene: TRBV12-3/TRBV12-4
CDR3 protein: CASSFEGGSGYTF

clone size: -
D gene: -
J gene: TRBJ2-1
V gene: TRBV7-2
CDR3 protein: CASSSAGEQFF

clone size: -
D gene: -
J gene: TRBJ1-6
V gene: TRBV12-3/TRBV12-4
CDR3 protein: CASSDGYNSPLHF

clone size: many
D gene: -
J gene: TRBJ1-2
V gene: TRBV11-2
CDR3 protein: CASSSTGNYGYTF

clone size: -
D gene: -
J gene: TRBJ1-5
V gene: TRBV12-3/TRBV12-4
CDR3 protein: CAGSQGGNQPQHF

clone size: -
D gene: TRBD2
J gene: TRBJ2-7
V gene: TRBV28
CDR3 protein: CASSLGASGTREQYF

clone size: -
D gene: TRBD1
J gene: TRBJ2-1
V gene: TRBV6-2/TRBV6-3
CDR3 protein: CASSYSAGGYEQFF

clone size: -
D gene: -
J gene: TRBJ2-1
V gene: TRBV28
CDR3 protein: CASSLTGTHSYNEQFF

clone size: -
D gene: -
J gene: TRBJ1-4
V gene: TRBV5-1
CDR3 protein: CASSFGQQNEKLFF

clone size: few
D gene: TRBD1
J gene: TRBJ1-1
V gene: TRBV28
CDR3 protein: CASSSELQGKLNTEAFF

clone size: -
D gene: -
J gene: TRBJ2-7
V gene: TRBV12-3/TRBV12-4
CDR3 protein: CASSSFLLYEQYF

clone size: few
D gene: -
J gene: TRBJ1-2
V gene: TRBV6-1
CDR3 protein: CASFGWGQAGGYTF

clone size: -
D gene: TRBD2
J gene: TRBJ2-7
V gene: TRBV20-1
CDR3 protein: CSAPPGLAVYEQYF

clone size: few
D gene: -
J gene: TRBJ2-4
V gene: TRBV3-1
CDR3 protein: CASSQVGPNDIQYF

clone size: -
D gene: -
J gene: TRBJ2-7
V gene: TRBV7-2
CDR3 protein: CASSWGVGEQYF

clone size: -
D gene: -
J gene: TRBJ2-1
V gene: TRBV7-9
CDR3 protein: CASSPPGHAYNEQFF

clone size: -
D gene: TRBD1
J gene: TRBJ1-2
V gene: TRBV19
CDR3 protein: CATDPGTELYYGYTF

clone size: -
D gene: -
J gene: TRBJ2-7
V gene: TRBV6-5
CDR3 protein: CASSYSSYSPSPIYEQYF

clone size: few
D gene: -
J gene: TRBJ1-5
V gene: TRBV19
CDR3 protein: CASSRQDLSNQPQHF

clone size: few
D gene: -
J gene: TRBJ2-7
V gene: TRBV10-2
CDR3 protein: CASMILGFYEQYF

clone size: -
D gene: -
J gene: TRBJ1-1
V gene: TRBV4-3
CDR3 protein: CASSMNQNTEAFF

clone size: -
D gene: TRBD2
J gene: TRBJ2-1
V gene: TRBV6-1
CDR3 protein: CASSRTSGRAGNEQFF

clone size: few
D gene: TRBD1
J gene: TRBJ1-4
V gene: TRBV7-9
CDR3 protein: CASSLQGVDRGNEKLFF

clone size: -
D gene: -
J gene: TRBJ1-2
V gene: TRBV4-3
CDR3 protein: CASSQASGLHGYTF

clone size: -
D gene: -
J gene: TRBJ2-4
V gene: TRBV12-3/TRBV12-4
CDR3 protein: CASSLGQGKNIQYF

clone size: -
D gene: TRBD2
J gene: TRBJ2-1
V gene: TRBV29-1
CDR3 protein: CSVDLAGGRYNEQFF

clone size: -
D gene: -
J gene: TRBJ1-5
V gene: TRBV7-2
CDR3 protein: CASSLEAGSQHF

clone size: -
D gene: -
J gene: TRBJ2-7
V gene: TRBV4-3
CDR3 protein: CASSQDTDTYEQYF

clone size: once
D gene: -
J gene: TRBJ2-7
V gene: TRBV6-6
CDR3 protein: CASSYSTGYEQYF

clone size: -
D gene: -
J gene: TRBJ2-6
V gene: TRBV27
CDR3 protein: CASSFRAGSGANVLTF

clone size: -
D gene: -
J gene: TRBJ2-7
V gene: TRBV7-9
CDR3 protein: CASSSLDYEQYF

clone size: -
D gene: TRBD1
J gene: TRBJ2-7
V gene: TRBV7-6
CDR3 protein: CASSRTGTAYEQYF

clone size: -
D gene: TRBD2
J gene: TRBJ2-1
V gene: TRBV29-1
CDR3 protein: CSVGGLAGGLSYNEQFF

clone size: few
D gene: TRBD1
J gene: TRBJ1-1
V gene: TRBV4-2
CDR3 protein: CASRHGAGGTEAFF

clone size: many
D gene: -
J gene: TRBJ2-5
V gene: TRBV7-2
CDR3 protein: CASSFRVAETQYF

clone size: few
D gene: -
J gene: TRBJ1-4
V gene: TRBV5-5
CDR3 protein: CASGNPTNEKLFF

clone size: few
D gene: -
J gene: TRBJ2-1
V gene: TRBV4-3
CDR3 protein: CASSQAPNSINEQFF

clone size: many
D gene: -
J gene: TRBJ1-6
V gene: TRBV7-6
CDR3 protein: CASSLAARGNSPLHF

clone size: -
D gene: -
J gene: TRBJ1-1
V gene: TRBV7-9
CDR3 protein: CASSTTREQPFEAFF